This TCR beta chain was sequenced during a study of blood T cell repertoires in COVID-19. Produced via immunoSEQ multiplex PCR; TCRdb's table is partial and in-frame only. The profile shows some 340,000 clones, 80% to 90% of them singletons. Trimming removed 6 bases at V and 2 bases at J, with 10 bases between. This CDR3 has 13 residues. Germline V lookup: CDR1 MNHEY, CDR2 SVGAGI. V usage is TRBV6-5 and J usage is TRBJ1-2; D is perhaps TRBD1 (6 bases). Sequencing used PBMCs or T cells enriched from blood (not recorded which). The TCR originated in a woman in her thirties who had recovered from COVID-19. Here the CDR3 reads CASSPDRNYGYTF. The CDR3 nucleotides read TGTGCCAGCAGCCCGGACAGAAACTATGGCTACACCTTC.